This is a list of T cell receptor beta chains from one sample in a study of regulatory T cells in long-lasting Graves disease. TCRdb reprocessed the multiplex PCR reads with MiXCR, giving one entry per CDR3 protein. The data hold approximately 440,000 distinct CDR3 sequences, with 15% to 20% observed a single time. These sequences were also reported in another study, on T cells in Graves' hyperthyroidism and ophthalmopathy.

This specimen consisted of peripheral blood mononuclear cells (PBMCs), obtained at new diagnosis, from a patient treated with antithyroid drugs. All receptors derive from a man aged 35-49 years with Graves disease. CDR3s include the opening cysteine and the closing phenylalanine or tryptophan. The D gene is left open where the match is weak. Only some rows state a clone size, as once, few, many or a class for expanded clones.

D	V	size	J	DNA	CDR3
.	TRBV6-2/TRBV6-3	few	TRBJ2-5	TGTGCCAGCAGTTACTCGGAGCGTCAGTACTTC	CASSYSERQYF
.	TRBV7-2	many	TRBJ2-1	TGTGCCAGCAGCTTAGGTAGGGACCCCTCGTACAATGAGCAGTTCTTC	CASSLGRDPSYNEQFF
TRBD1	TRBV28	many	TRBJ2-7	TGTGCCAGCAGTTTAGGGGACAGGGCCTACGAGCAGTACTTC	CASSLGDRAYEQYF
.	TRBV30	many	TRBJ1-1	TGTGCCTGGAGTTGGAACACTGAAGCTTTCTTT	CAWSWNTEAFF
.	TRBV6-2/TRBV6-3	.	TRBJ2-2	TGTGCCAGCAGCCGACAGAGGCCAGGCACCGGGGAGCTGTTTTTT	CASSRQRPGTGELFF
.	TRBV15	many	TRBJ1-1	TGTGCCACCAGGGTCGGACGAGAAATAAGCAAGAACACTGAAGCTTTCTTT	CATRVGREISKNTEAFF
.	TRBV15	many	TRBJ2-1	TGTGCCACCAGCATATTCCGGGACTCCCATGAGCAGTTCTTC	CATSIFRDSHEQFF
.	TRBV11-2	.	TRBJ1-5	TGTGCCAGCAGCTTACAGGGGACCCGCGATCAGCCCCAGCATTTT	CASSLQGTRDQPQHF
.	TRBV30	few	TRBJ1-1	TGTGCCGGGAGGGGGGACATTAACACTGAAGCTTTCTTT	CAGRGDINTEAFF
.	TRBV30	many	TRBJ1-5	TGTGCCTGGAGTCCCGCTGACAATCAGCCCCAGCATTTT	CAWSPADNQPQHF
.	TRBV28	medium-sized	TRBJ2-7	TGTGCCAGCAGTTTTTTTACTAGCTACGAGCAGTACTTC	CASSFFTSYEQYF
TRBD2	TRBV7-2	many	TRBJ2-1	TGTGCCAGCAGCTTAGTATCGCTAGCGGGAGCAAGTGAGCAGTTCTTC	CASSLVSLAGASEQFF
.	TRBV20-1	.	TRBJ1-6	TGCAGTGCGGGGGGGGACACTAATTCACCCCTCCACTTT	CSAGGDTNSPLHF
.	TRBV7-9	many	TRBJ1-1	TGTGCCAGCGTACGACCCGGACAACGGGCGGTGAACACTGAAGCTTTCTTT	CASVRPGQRAVNTEAFF
.	TRBV14	.	TRBJ1-5	TGTGCCAGCAGCCATCCGAATCAGCCCCAGCATTTT	CASSHPNQPQHF
.	TRBV6-1	few	TRBJ2-7	TGTGCCAGCAGTGAAGCGCAAGGGACCGAACTCTACGAGCAGTACTTC	CASSEAQGTELYEQYF
.	TRBV11-2	many	TRBJ1-1	TGTGCCAGCACCTTCCAGGGTCCCACTGAAGCTTTCTTT	CASTFQGPTEAFF
.	TRBV20-1	many	TRBJ2-3	TGCAGTGCTAGAGATCCGATGGTTGGAGCAGATACGCAGTATTTT	CSARDPMVGADTQYF
TRBD2	TRBV3-1	many	TRBJ2-1	TGTGCCAGCAGCCAAGATCCGGTAGCGGGAGGGTCCTACAATGAGCAGTTCTTC	CASSQDPVAGGSYNEQFF
.	TRBV12-3/TRBV12-4	many	TRBJ1-4	TGTGCCAGCAGTGGGGATGGGAGGGACGAAAAACTGTTTTTT	CASSGDGRDEKLFF
TRBD1	TRBV14	many	TRBJ2-7	TGTGCCAGCAGCCGGCCGGGACAGGGTTATTACGAGCAGTACTTC	CASSRPGQGYYEQYF
.	TRBV20-1	many	TRBJ2-1	TGCAGTGCTAGAGCTCGCCGCATCGCTGGGAATGAGCAGTTCTTC	CSARARRIAGNEQFF
TRBD2	TRBV28	.	TRBJ2-7	TGTGCCAGTAGGGGACTAGCGGGACGGCACGAGCAGTACTTC	CASRGLAGRHEQYF
TRBD2	TRBV18	.	TRBJ2-5	TGTGCCAGCTCGCCGCGGGCGGGAGAATGGGAGACCCAGTACTTC	CASSPRAGEWETQYF
TRBD1	TRBV29-1	.	TRBJ2-1	TGCAGCGTTGAAGGGACAGGGGGACTCGATGAGCAGTTCTTC	CSVEGTGGLDEQFF
.	TRBV2	.	TRBJ1-6	TGTGCCAGCAGCGCGGACCCCCACCCCAGGAATTCACCCCTCCACTTT	CASSADPHPRNSPLHF
TRBD2	TRBV20-1	many	TRBJ2-1	TGCAGTGCTAGAGATCTAGCGGGAGTGAGGGGAGATGAGCAGTTCTTC	CSARDLAGVRGDEQFF
.	TRBV30	few	TRBJ2-7	TGTGCCTGGACTGGGGGACGGTTCTCCTACGAGCAGTACTTC	CAWTGGRFSYEQYF
.	TRBV29-1	.	TRBJ1-2	TGCAGCGTTGGTAAGGGGAACTATGGCTACACCTTC	CSVGKGNYGYTF
.	TRBV5-1	many	TRBJ2-1	TGCGCCAGCACGGCTAGCCCCACTGAGCAGTTCTTC	CASTASPTEQFF
TRBD1	TRBV7-2	many	TRBJ1-4	TGTGCCAGCAGCTTATATGGGGACAGAATTTGGGAAAAACTGTTTTTT	CASSLYGDRIWEKLFF
.	TRBV12-3/TRBV12-4	.	TRBJ1-1	TGTGCCAGCAGCCAAGGGGATGGTGGCACTGAAGCTTTCTTT	CASSQGDGGTEAFF
.	TRBV20-1	.	TRBJ1-2	TGCAGTGCTAGTCGGCGTTCCTATGGCTACACCTTC	CSASRRSYGYTF
.	TRBV7-9	many	TRBJ2-2	TGTGCCAGCAGCTTAGTGGACCCCACCGGGGAGCTGTTTTTT	CASSLVDPTGELFF
.	TRBV7-9	few	TRBJ2-1	TGTGCCAGCAGCTTAGTAGCTAACAATGAGCAGTTCTTC	CASSLVANNEQFF
.	TRBV9	many	TRBJ2-2	TGTGCCAGCAGCGTAGCTTCGGTGCCGGGCTCTACCGGGGAGCTGTTTTTT	CASSVASVPGSTGELFF
TRBD1	TRBV3-1	many	TRBJ2-7	TGTGCCAGCAGCCACCCAGGACAGGCCTACGAGCAGTACTTC	CASSHPGQAYEQYF
.	TRBV29-1	many	TRBJ2-1	TGCAGCGTTGACAGGGGCGGGCATGAGCAGTTCTTC	CSVDRGGHEQFF
.	TRBV20-1	.	TRBJ1-1	TGCAGTGCCGGTAGGCAGATGAACACTGAAGCTTTCTTT	CSAGRQMNTEAFF
.	TRBV7-9	.	TRBJ1-1	TGTGCCAGCAGCTTGGGGAGAGCTAACACTGAAGCTTTCTTT	CASSLGRANTEAFF